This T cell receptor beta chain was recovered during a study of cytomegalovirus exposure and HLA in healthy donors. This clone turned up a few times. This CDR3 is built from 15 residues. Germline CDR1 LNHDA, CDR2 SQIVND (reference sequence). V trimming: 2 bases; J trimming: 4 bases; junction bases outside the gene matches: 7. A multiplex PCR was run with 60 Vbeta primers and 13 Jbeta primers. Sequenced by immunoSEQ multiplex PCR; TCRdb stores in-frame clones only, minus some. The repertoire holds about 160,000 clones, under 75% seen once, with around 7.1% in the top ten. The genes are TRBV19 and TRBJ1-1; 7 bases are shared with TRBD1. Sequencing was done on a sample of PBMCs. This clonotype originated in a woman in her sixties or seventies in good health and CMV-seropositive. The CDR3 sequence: CASSITGALFTEAFF. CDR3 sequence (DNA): TGTGCCAGTAGTATAACAGGGGCGCTCTTCACTGAAGCTTTCTTT.